The sequence of this TCR beta chain was determined in a study of cytomegalovirus exposure and HLA in healthy donors (dated by TCRdb to about 2017). In terms of the full investigation: In an earlier analysis of about 560 of the donors, approximately 260 Gb of sequence data and 90 million to 130 million unique TCR beta sequences from about 190 million T cells were reported. Around 300 gigabases of sequencing data and approximately 85 million unique TCR sequences were included in an early release covering several hundred HLA-typed donors. In the later analysis, no new phenotypic data were used to find candidate immune exposures; instead, reliance was placed on TCR beta sequences and their occurrence across donors. The study aimed to test whether signatures of past pathogen exposure could be identified by cataloging public T cell receptors. All discovery cohort repertoires had been generated on a single sequencing platform. HLA typing covered class I and class II loci at four-digit resolution. Across some 400 genotyped donors of the cohort, an average of about 250,000 unique TCR beta nucleotide sequences per donor were sequenced, and 15% to 20% of those sequences were non-productive. To predict cytomegalovirus infection status, the study brought together high-throughput TCR immunosequencing, statistical association of individual TCRs with disease status, and machine learning. A later analysis re-analyzed previously published TCR beta repertoires from roughly 690 donors and added high-resolution HLA genotyping to study TCR occurrence patterns. Of the 398 genotyped donors, roughly 80% were placed in the genetic ancestry cluster associated with self-reported Caucasian donors. An earlier analysis of fewer than 750 of the donors used high-throughput TCR beta sequencing to judge whether each TCR beta V gene segment behaved as functional or pseudogenic. Using immunosequencing, the study profiled T cell repertoires from about 610 subjects and related those repertoires to cytomegalovirus serostatus. A later genetic analysis took genome-wide SNP genotypes for about 55% of the roughly 670 donors and used that subset as a discovery cohort. Donor age, sex, ethnicity and CMV serostatus were collected together with the repertoire data. Several DR-DQ haplotypes were treated as single units for association and clustering because of strong linkage in the cohort. A separate validation cohort of about 110 different subjects was used in addition to the roughly 640-subject first cohort. The number of typed donors differed by locus: about 629-640 for A, B, C, DRB1 and DQB1; 500 to 550 for DQA1; approximately 600 for DPA1; and about 450 for DPB1. Study-wide findings and limitations: Strong co-occurrence of HLA alleles, especially DR and DQ, made assigning TCR associations to individual alleles difficult. In a later analysis, HLA-associated TCR beta chains showed more clonal expansion and lower generation probabilities than non-associated chains that were equally common. A later genetic analysis associated a missense DCLRE1C variant with V-gene and J-gene trimming of TCR beta chains, and an independent cohort replicated the association. Across donors, most TCR sequences were observed very rarely, whereas some public TCRs were present in many individuals. A later analysis associated 16,951 TCR beta sequences with specific HLA alleles at a false discovery rate of 0.05. In this cohort, only TCR beta chains were sequenced, and detectable features were limited by the absence of alpha or paired-chain data. In a later genetic analysis, fewer N-insertions in productive TCRs were reported among donors in an Asian-associated ancestry cluster than the approximately 710-donor mean. Because HLA typing was missing for some donors at each locus, association tests included only the typed subset. According to a later analysis, parvovirus B19, influenza, CMV and Epstein-Barr virus appeared linked to several top co-occurrence clusters. A few of the identified cytomegalovirus-associated TCR beta chains were confirmed in vitro to be specific for cytomegalovirus antigens. Some IMGT-functional V segments, including TRBV6-2 and TRBV6-3, could not be told apart with the 87-base-pair reads, so those segments were excluded. Cytomegalovirus status was reported to be diagnosed by the classifier with high specificity and sensitivity in both the original and validation cohorts. In a later analysis, the rate of TCR association differed among HLA loci, with DRB1 alleles having the most associated TCRs and HLA-C alleles having the fewest. The authors suggested that the approach could potentially be extended to other disease states and immunological phenotypes. In an earlier analysis of some 500 of the donors, most TCR beta V segments appeared in productive rearrangements about 90% or about 30% of the time, broadly matching IMGT annotations. A group of highly shared sequence variants was considered likely to be a technical artifact of the sequencing pipeline. For the cohort, immune exposure information was limited to CMV serostatus. Because counts were too low, more than 15 rarely observed V segments, including chromosome 9 orphons, were excluded from the earlier analysis of 500 to 700 of the donors. Most CMV-associated TCR beta chains appeared to be HLA-restricted in a later analysis, and the HLA associations seemed to be driven largely by CMV exposure. The study gave a list of more than 150 TCR beta chains associated with cytomegalovirus. A further reported finding was that TCR beta sequences accurately predicted the HLA-A and HLA-B alleles for most subjects in the first cohort. Sequencing depth was assumed to be roughly uniform across donors in the presence/absence analyses, though that assumption may not hold. Linkage disequilibrium might explain the correlated functional status among segregating V segments, but an unknown experimental factor could not be excluded.

About this clone: Which antigen it targets is not known. Base qualities are not recorded, but no much larger clone differs from it by a single base.

The cohort consisted of 666 healthy bone marrow donors. At the time of sampling, all cohort members were nominally healthy, though unrecorded immune exposures were likely present. The donor was CMV seronegative and belonged to the group of more than 300 seronegative cohort members. A peripheral blood sample was collected from each donor, and TCR beta sequencing was performed on peripheral blood mononuclear cells. The Qiagen DNeasy Blood Extraction Kit was used to extract genomic DNA from the blood cell samples. The CDR3, from cysteine to phenylalanine, totals 16 residues. CDR3 DNA is the only sequence kept; it has 48 bases, read in frame from the first base. Looking up the germline V gene yields CDR1 MDHEN and CDR2 SYDVKM. At the junction V is shortened by 5 bases and J by 1 base; bases outside the gene matches: 7. The protocol used for the library was the immunoSEQ multiplex PCR assay. A mixture of 60 forward primers for TCR Vbeta segments and 13 reverse primers for TCR Jbeta segments was used in the multiplex PCR. The CDR3 region of rearranged TCR beta genes was amplified from genomic DNA by a multiplex PCR assay. The amplified TCR beta libraries were sequenced on the Illumina HiSeq System as 87-base-pair reads. Processing in the source paper ran as follows. A later analysis tallied tens of millions of unique TCR beta chains across the 666 repertoires, and around 12 million of those chains were shared by two or more donors. To remove PCR and sequencing errors, raw reads were error-corrected and collapsed into unique sequences using a nearest-neighbor algorithm that merged closely related sequences. V, D and J gene segments were assigned by aligning CDR3 sequences to IMGT reference sequences. For a sequence to be retained, at least a six-nucleotide match to both a V gene segment and a J gene segment was required. A rearrangement was called productive if the CDR3 had no stop codons and remained in frame with V and J, and every other rearrangement was called non-productive. CDR3 was defined by IMGT convention, running from the second conserved V-encoded cysteine to the conserved J-encoded phenylalanine. The earlier analysis of about 560 of the donors excluded any sequence lacking an unambiguous match to a single V gene segment. In an earlier analysis of several hundred of the donors, V segments were called functional above 56.7% productive rearrangements and were called segregating when the between-donor standard deviation exceeded 5%. A statistical classification framework was built to diagnose cytomegalovirus status from the catalog of TCR beta chain sequences. In a later analysis, TCR nucleotide sequences were compared against IMGT/GENE-DB human TR gene sequences so that V and J genes could be assigned. In a later analysis, CDR3 sequences and most-parsimonious VDJ recombination scenarios were assigned using the TCRdist pipeline. In a later analysis, each TCR beta chain was defined by its CDR3 amino acid sequence together with its V-gene family, and reads lacking a unique V-gene family were excluded. A later analysis removed 600 or so highly shared, low-generation-probability nucleotide sequences to deal with suspected cross-contamination and a sequencing artifact. In a later analysis, a clonal expansion index for each public chain was calculated from normalized within-repertoire ranks of inferred template counts. A later analysis computed generation probabilities with a VDJ recombination model fitted to out-of-frame rearrangements, and checked the results against IGoR. Hypergeometric tests were used in a later analysis to score TCR-TCR, TCR-HLA and TCR-CMV co-occurrence, with a repertoire-size bias correction applied to the TCR pairs. To estimate false discovery rates, a later analysis permuted the HLA or CMV assignments 20 times. In a later analysis, co-occurring TCRs were grouped using DBSCAN, with TCRdist sequence similarity added in when clustering inside HLA-allele-positive subsets. Co-occurrence clustering excluded repertoires with fewer than 30,000 or more than 120,000 public chains, plus five with anomalous nucleotide sharing. The table was pulled from immuneACCESS by TCRdb, which kept in-frame rearrangements only. Such tables lose some clones; where checked, under half of the loss comes from unresolved V genes, and the rest has no known cause. The DNA was the basis for D and trimming; V, J and clone size are from that table. The sample table shows about 160,000 clones, and around 73% are seen once. The ten largest clones capture more than 1.2% of the sample.

The V and J genes are TRBV28 and TRBJ1-1, with 10 bases aligning to TRBD1. Sequenced material: PBMCs. The receptor was derived from a male donor in good health and CMV-seronegative. The DNA sequence is TGTGCCAGCAGTCTTCCGGGACAGGGGAAGAACACTGAAGCTTTCTTT. This encodes CASSLPGQGKNTEAFF.